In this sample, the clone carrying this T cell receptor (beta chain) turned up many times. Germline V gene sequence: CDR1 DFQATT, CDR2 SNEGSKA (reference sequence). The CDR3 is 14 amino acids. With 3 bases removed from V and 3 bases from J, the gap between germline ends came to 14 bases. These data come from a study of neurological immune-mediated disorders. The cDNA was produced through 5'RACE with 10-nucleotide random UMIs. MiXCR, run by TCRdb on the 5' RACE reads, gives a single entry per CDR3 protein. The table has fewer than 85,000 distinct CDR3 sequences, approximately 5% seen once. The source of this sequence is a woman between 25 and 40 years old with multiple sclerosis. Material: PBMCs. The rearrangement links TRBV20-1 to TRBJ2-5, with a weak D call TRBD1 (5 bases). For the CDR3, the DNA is TGCAGTGCTAGCCTAAGGACACAAAAAGAGACCCAGTACTTC. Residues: CSASLRTQKETQYF.